The 31 T cell receptor beta chains below were found in one sample sequenced in a study of Ad26.COV2.S vaccination and SARS-CoV-2 variants. Clones were read by immunoSEQ multiplex PCR, and TCRdb kept only the in-frame ones, dropping some. The sample includes about 380,000 clones, around 82% of them seen just once. Sample treatment: some 20 received Ad26.COV2.S at low or high dose, single or two shots; several received placebo; per-sample allocation not given. Collection of the samples took place on day 63 after the first injection of vaccine or placebo. This sample comprised peripheral blood, obtained in a trial of Ad26.COV2.S vaccine versus placebo. Every receptor here comes from a person between 18 and 59 years old who received the Ad26.COV2.S COVID-19 vaccine or a placebo.

The chain uses TRBV5-1 and TRBJ2-1, with 9 bases fitting TRBD2. This CDR3 region has 16 residues. J was trimmed by 5 bases and V by 1 base; bases with no gene match: 7. The germline CDR1 and CDR2 sequences are SGHRS and YFSETQ. The DNA of the CDR3 is TGCGCCAGCAGCTTGAGGACCGGGACTAGCAACAATGAGCAGTTCTTC. Amino acids: CASSLRTGTSNNEQFF.

This clone showed up just a few times. The CDR3 DNA reads as TGTGCCAGCGAAAGACGCCCTGGAAACACCATATATTTT. Protein product: CASERRPGNTIYF. V and J are TRBV12-3 or TRBV12-4 and TRBJ1-3; D uncertain. The V end was cut by 8 bases, the J end by 2 bases, with 10 bases between. The CDR3 totals 13 residues.

This sequence joins TRBV6-5 and TRBJ1-1, with D perhaps matching TRBD1 (5 bases). Germline V gives CDR1 MNHEY, CDR2 SVGAGI. The CDR3 extends over 15 amino acids. Trimming removed 4 bases from V and 4 bases from J, with 16 bases in between. The CDR3 region is CASSFLTDGGTEAFF. CDR3 sequence (DNA): TGTGCCAGCAGTTTCCTGACGGACGGGGGCACTGAAGCTTTCTTT.

This chain links TRBV18 with TRBJ2-7; D is perhaps TRBD2 (5 bases). This CDR3 has 12 residues. The V gene's germline CDR1 is KGHSH and CDR2 LQKENI. Between the trimmed V and J ends, which lost 3 bases and 7 bases, there was a span of 10 bases. CDR3 amino acids: CASSPDSGEQYF. For the CDR3, the DNA is TGTGCCAGCTCACCGGACTCGGGGGAGCAGTACTTC.

The CDR3 DNA follows: TGTGCCAGCAGCTTAGGCGGGCCAGGGGGTTACAATGAGCAGTTCTTC. It specifies CASSLGGPGGYNEQFF. The chain links TRBV11-3 to TRBJ2-1; 7 nucleotides align to TRBD1. V lost 1 base and J lost 4; bases outside the gene matches: 7. The germline gives CDR1 SGHNT, CDR2 YENEEA. There are 16 residues in the CDR3.

V and J are TRBV2 and TRBJ1-1, with 9 bases aligning to TRBD1. Germline CDR1 SNHLY, CDR2 FYNNEI. The CDR3 length is 15 residues. V was pared by 7 bases and J by 6 bases, with 12 bases of the junction left unmatched. Here the CDR3 DNA reads TGTGCCAGCACTAGCCTCGGGACAGGGAATTCTGAAGCTTTCTTT. It translates to CASTSLGTGNSEAFF.

V is TRBV24-1 and J is TRBJ2-1; TRBD2 aligns across 8 bases. Trimming took 8 bases from V and 2 from J; bases not matched to a gene: 1. The CDR3 covers 13 residues. CDR1 is KGHDR and CDR2 is SFDVKD in the germline V gene. CDR3 DNA: TGTGCCACCACAGCGGGGGCCTACAATGAGCAGTTCTTC. It codes for CATTAGAYNEQFF.

The CDR3 nucleotides read TGTGCCAGCAGCCAGGAGGGGAACTATGGCTACACCTTC. This translates into CASSQEGNYGYTF. The chain couples TRBV11-3 to TRBJ1-2; tentative D call: TRBD1 (5 bases). The CDR3 spans 13 residues. V gave up 5 bases and J gave up 2 bases, with 9 bases separating them. Germline values: CDR1 SGHNT, CDR2 YENEEA.

The CDR3 region has the DNA TGTGCCAGCAGCCAGAGGGTCCTCTATGGCTACACCTTC. Translation gives CASSQRVLYGYTF. The chain recombines TRBV3-1 (or the pseudogene TRBV3-2) with TRBJ1-2; D call uncertain. The length of the CDR3 is 13 residues. Trimming stripped 3 bases from V and 4 bases from J, with 9 bases between. Germline-derived CDR1 and CDR2 are LGHDT and YNNKEL (reference sequence).

The rearrangement joins TRBV19 to TRBJ1-4, with unresolved D. Germline V gene lookup returns CDR1 LNHDA and CDR2 SQIVND (reference sequence). The CDR3 runs 13 residues. The V end was cut by 5 bases, the J end by 8 bases, with 12 bases between. The CDR3 DNA follows: TGTGCCAGTAGTCGGGGAGCCGAGGAAAAACTGTTTTTT. Protein: CASSRGAEEKLFF.

About this clone: One end of the junction does not line up with germline, which may come from a read error. The V gene is TRBV5-1, the J gene TRBJ2-2; D uncertain. Per germline, CDR1 SGHRS and CDR2 YFSETQ. The CDR3 covers 13 residues. The CDR3 loop reads CASRLDLTGELFF. CDR3 nucleotides: TGCGCCAGCAGATTGGACCTCACGGGGGAGCTGTTTTTT. The full variable domain, its missing parts supplied by reference TRBV5-1 and TRBJ2-2, is KAGVTQTPRYLIKTRGQQVTLSCSPISGHRSVSWYQQTPGQGLQFLFEYFSETQRNKGNFPGRFSGRQFSNSRSEMNVSTLELGDSALYLCASRLDLTGELFFGEGSRLTVL.

The rearrangement links TRBV5-4 to TRBJ2-1; TRBD1 matches 7 bases. The CDR3 has 13 residues. With V trimmed by 4 bases and J by 7 bases, 5 bases remained unmatched. Germline CDR1 SGHNT, CDR2 YYREEE (reference sequence). For the CDR3, the DNA is TGTGCCAGCAGCCCCGGGACAGCAAATGAGCAGTTCTTC. This codes for CASSPGTANEQFF.

The CDR3 reads CASSSLLIPTGRLDTEAFF. The CDR3 DNA sequence: TGTGCCAGCAGTTCCCTCCTTATTCCGACAGGGCGACTAGACACTGAAGCTTTCTTT. This chain joins TRBV27 and TRBJ1-1; 7 nucleotides line up with TRBD1. J gave up 3 bases and V 4 bases, and 20 bases lay outside the gene matches. This CDR3 has 19 amino acids. The germline CDR1 and CDR2 sequences are MNHEY and SMNVEV (reference sequence).

This sequence joins TRBV28 and TRBJ1-2, with 7 bases that match TRBD1. The trim removed 6 bases at V and 8 bases at J, leaving 9 bases unmatched. Germline CDR1 is MDHEN and CDR2 is SYDVKM. CDR3 size: 13 residues. The CDR3 loop reads CASSNSRGGGYTF. CDR3 coding DNA: TGTGCCAGCAGCAACTCCAGGGGGGGCGGCTACACCTTC.

The chain is built from TRBV9 and TRBJ2-3; D is possibly TRBD1 or TRBD2 (6 bases each). The CDR3 is 15 amino acids. Germline V CDR1 and CDR2: SGDLS, YYNGEE. With 0 bases removed from V and 6 bases from J, the gap between germline ends came to 14 bases. This chain's CDR3 is CASSVEPGAADTQYF. As DNA, the CDR3 is TGTGCCAGCAGCGTAGAGCCGGGGGCGGCCGATACGCAGTATTTT.

This chain links TRBV12-3 or TRBV12-4 with TRBJ2-5; tentatively, D is TRBD2 (5 bases). The V end was cut by 4 bases, the J end by 7 bases, with 13 bases between. The CDR3 is made up of 13 amino acids. CDR3 nucleotides: TGTGCCAGCAGTTCCACGACCGCGGGGACCCAGTACTTC. The encoded protein is CASSSTTAGTQYF.

The chain employs TRBV2 and TRBJ2-5, with D possibly matching TRBD2 (6 bases). The V end lost 6 bases, the J end lost 0 bases, and 11 bases lay between the germline ends. Looked up from germline, CDR1 is SNHLY and CDR2 is FYNNEI. This CDR3 comprises 14 residues. The CDR3 loop reads CASRAGTYQETQYF. The CDR3 nucleotides read TGTGCCAGCAGAGCCGGGACTTACCAAGAGACCCAGTACTTC.

This chain connects TRBV19 to TRBJ2-4; unclear D gene. The germline V and J ends were trimmed by 7 bases and 6 bases, with 13 bases remaining between them. Per the germline V gene, CDR1 is LNHDA and CDR2 is SQIVND (reference sequence). CDR3 length: 13 residues. The CDR3 DNA follows: TGTGCCAGTACCCTGGGGTGGGGAAACATTCAGTACTTC. Encoded protein: CASTLGWGNIQYF.

The J gene is TRBJ2-7, the V gene TRBV4-2; TRBD1 matches at 10 bases. Germline CDR1 LGHNA, CDR2 YNFKEQ. The CDR3 sequence is 15 residues long. The trim removed 0 bases at V and 4 bases at J, leaving 3 bases unmatched. The CDR3 loop reads CASSQETGGFYEQYF. The DNA of the CDR3 is TGTGCCAGCAGCCAAGAGACAGGGGGCTTTTACGAGCAGTACTTC.

This chain links TRBV19 with TRBJ2-4; a possible D gene is TRBD2 (5 bases). Germline-derived CDR1 and CDR2 are LNHDA and SQIVND (reference sequence). Trimming took off 6 bases at V and 1 base at J, with 19 bases between the two ends. The CDR3 has 17 residues. CDR3 DNA: TGTGCCAGTAGCGACTGGAAAGGTCGAGGGGCCAAAAACATTCAGTACTTC. It yields the protein CASSDWKGRGAKNIQYF.

V gene TRBV7-2 combines with J gene TRBJ2-7; a possible D gene is TRBD1 (6 bases). The CDR3 has 14 residues. Germline V gene lookup returns CDR1 SGHTA and CDR2 FQGNSA. The germline V and J ends were trimmed by 1 base and 2 bases, with 9 bases remaining between them. The CDR3 bases are TGTGCCAGCAGCTTAGACCGGGACACCTACGAGCAGTACTTC. Translated: CASSLDRDTYEQYF.

V and J are TRBV30 and TRBJ1-2; no definite D call. Germline CDR1 GTSNPN, CDR2 SVGIG (reference sequence). The ends were cut back, 0 bases at V and 5 bases at J, with 13 bases in the middle. The CDR3 extends over 14 amino acids. CDR3 protein: CAWSVTSPLYGYTF. The CDR3 DNA reads TGTGCCTGGAGTGTTACCAGTCCCCTTTATGGCTACACCTTC.

The rearrangement uses TRBV20-1 and TRBJ1-2; D call uncertain. The germline gives CDR1 DFQATT, CDR2 SNEGSKA (reference sequence). The CDR3 extends over 11 amino acids. Trimming stripped 7 bases from V and 5 bases from J, with 11 bases between. In DNA, the CDR3 is TGCAGTGGGTGCAGAAAATATGGCTACACCTTC. Translation gives CSGCRKYGYTF.

The chain carries TRBV18 and TRBJ2-7; TRBD1 aligns across 9 bases. Germline CDR1 KGHSH, CDR2 LQKENI. This CDR3 contains 15 residues. The trim removed 2 bases at V and 6 bases at J, leaving 8 bases unmatched. CDR3 nucleotides: TGTGCCAGCTCACCAAGACAGGGGGATTATTCCGAGCAGTACTTC. Protein: CASSPRQGDYSEQYF.

The chain carries TRBV6-2 or TRBV6-3 and TRBJ2-6; D remains ambiguous. CDR1 MNHEY and CDR2 SVGEGT come from the germline V gene. V gave up 6 bases and J gave up 0 bases, with 12 bases separating them. CDR3 length: 16 residues. In DNA form, the CDR3 reads TGTGCCAGCAGCACCTTTCAGGTCTCTGGGGCCAACGTCCTGACTTTC. Translated: CASSTFQVSGANVLTF.

This chain links TRBV7-9 with TRBJ1-2; 7 nucleotides align to TRBD1. The CDR3 has 15 amino acids. V lost 5 bases, J lost 11 bases, and 17 bases stayed unmatched. Germline loops: CDR1 SEHNR, CDR2 FQNEAQ (reference sequence). The CDR3 loop reads CASSPPGTGAQTYTF. For the CDR3, the DNA is TGTGCCAGCAGCCCACCCGGCACAGGGGCCCAGACTTACACCTTC.

This chain uses TRBV9 with TRBJ2-1, with TRBD2 identical over 10 bases. J gave up 0 bases and V 0 bases, and 3 bases lay outside the gene matches. The CDR3 consists of 17 residues. Germline CDR1 reads SGDLS; CDR2 reads YYNGEE. The CDR3 reads CASSVESSGSSYNEQFF. CDR3 in DNA: TGTGCCAGCAGCGTAGAGTCTAGCGGGAGCTCCTACAATGAGCAGTTCTTC.

This clone has a handful of counts. The chain combines TRBV11-2 with TRBJ1-1; 10 bases line up with TRBD1. The CDR3 contains 14 residues. The trim removed 3 bases at V and 2 bases at J, leaving 0 bases unmatched. CDR1 is SGHAT and CDR2 is FQNNGV in the germline V gene. CDR3 loop: CASSLTGGNTEAFF. The CDR3 region has the DNA TGTGCCAGCAGCTTGACAGGGGGCAACACTGAAGCTTTCTTT.

This chain connects TRBV11-2 to TRBJ1-1; 9 bases fit TRBD1. The CDR3 runs to 15 residues. With V trimmed by 5 bases and J by 2 bases, 6 bases remained unmatched. Germline CDR1 SGHAT, CDR2 FQNNGV. The DNA of the CDR3 is TGTGCCAGCAGCGCACAACAGGGGGCAAACACTGAAGCTTTCTTT. Residues: CASSAQQGANTEAFF.

This clone was recorded once. The V gene is TRBV6-5, the J gene TRBJ2-1, with 15 bases lining up with TRBD2. The trim removed 4 bases at V and 13 bases at J, leaving 5 bases unmatched. This CDR3 contains 14 residues. Germline CDR1 and CDR2: MNHEY and SVGAGI. CDR3 residues: CASSWPGLAGGQFF. As DNA, the CDR3 is TGTGCCAGCAGTTGGCCGGGACTAGCGGGGGGTCAGTTCTTC.

The chain links TRBV2 to TRBJ1-2; D call uncertain. The CDR3 contains 12 residues. Germline CDR1 and CDR2: SNHLY and FYNNEI. Trimming took off 7 bases at V and 7 bases at J, with 13 bases between the two ends. CDR3 DNA: TGTGCCAGCACCCAAATAGGGCCTGGCTACACCTTC. Translated, it gives CASTQIGPGYTF.